This TCR beta chain was profiled in a study of T cell repertoires in cytomegalovirus infection. Overall study findings and caveats: Dominant in the ex vivo response were TCR beta clonotypes restricted by HLA-C and specific for CMV.

With V trimmed by 6 bases and J by 1 base, 8 bases remained unmatched. This CDR3 contains 16 residues. The germline gives CDR1 MNHNS, CDR2 SASEGT. This clonotype was picked up many times. Its antigen is unidentified. TCRdb re-analysed the reads in MiXCR, keeping a single row per CDR3 protein. Found here are tens of thousands of distinct CDR3 sequences, under 4.5% of them singletons; the top ten hold around a fifth. V is TRBV6-1 and J is TRBJ1-4; TRBD1 aligns across 7 bases. The sample taken for sequencing was PBMCs. The receptor comes from a human donor in good health (CMV status not recorded). Some clones in this sample may be carry-over from other donors' samples. CDR3 amino acids: CASSVRGRGTNEKLFF. The DNA of the CDR3 is TGTGCCAGCAGCGTCAGGGGGAGAGGAACTAATGAAAAACTGTTTTTT.